What follows are 12 T cell receptor beta chains derived from one specimen sequenced in a study of cytomegalovirus exposure and HLA in healthy donors. PCR primers comprised 60 Vbeta and 13 Jbeta primers. Sequencing was performed with immunoSEQ multiplex PCR; in TCRdb, only in-frame clones are kept and a portion is missing. The profile shows roughly 90,000 clones, approximately 84% of them singletons. The sample was PBMCs. The receptors were gathered from a man aged 18 to 30 in good health and CMV-seronegative.

The chain links TRBV19 to TRBJ1-2, with TRBD1 as a possible D gene (5 bases). Germline V gene lookup returns CDR1 LNHDA and CDR2 SQIVND (reference sequence). V was clipped by 7 bases and J by 8 bases, with 11 bases between them. The CDR3 is 11 residues long. The CDR3 DNA reads as TGTGCCAGTATTCATAGGGGCGGCTACACCTTC. Its translation: CASIHRGGYTF.

This clone was found once. V and J are TRBV28 and TRBJ2-5; perhaps TRBD1 as D (6 bases). CDR1 and CDR2 (germline): MDHEN, SYDVKM. There are 15 residues in the CDR3. Trimming removed 4 bases at V and 0 bases at J, with 12 bases between. The CDR3 coding sequence is TGTGCCAGCAGTTCGCGGACAGACTACCAAGAGACCCAGTACTTC. As protein: CASSSRTDYQETQYF.

This chain connects TRBV4-1 to TRBJ1-1; a weak D match, TRBD1 (6 bases). Trimming removed 0 bases at V and 0 bases at J, with 8 bases between. This CDR3 has 15 residues. Germline CDR1 MGHRA, CDR2 YSYEKL. The CDR3 is CASSQETGLNTEAFF. As DNA, the CDR3 is TGCGCCAGCAGCCAAGAGACAGGATTGAACACTGAAGCTTTCTTT.

The sample holds one count of this clone. The rearrangement links TRBV28 to TRBJ1-2; 7 bases are shared with TRBD1. V trimming: 6 bases; J trimming: 2 bases; junction bases outside the gene matches: 6. The CDR3 is 14 amino acids. CDR1 is MDHEN and CDR2 is SYDVKM in the germline V gene. CDR3: CASSRGKLNYGYTF. CDR3 bases: TGTGCCAGCAGCAGGGGGAAGTTGAACTATGGCTACACCTTC.

This chain uses TRBV30 with TRBJ1-2, with a weak D call TRBD1 (6 bases). CDR1 is GTSNPN, CDR2 SVGIG, per germline (reference sequence). This CDR3 spans 13 amino acids. Trimming stripped 0 bases from V and 4 bases from J, with 9 bases between. The CDR3 region is CAWSVRTVYGYTF. CDR3 nucleotides: TGTGCCTGGAGTGTACGGACAGTCTATGGCTACACCTTC.

With regard to this clone: This same CDR3 is encoded by further DNA sequences in the sample. Here the CDR3 reads CASSLGTGNYGYTF. The CDR3 nucleotides are TGCGCCAGCAGCTTGGGTACAGGGAACTATGGCTACACCTTC. The chain links TRBV5-1 to TRBJ1-2; D might be TRBD1 (6 bases). This CDR3 contains 14 residues. Germline CDR1 SGHRS, CDR2 YFSETQ. Trimming shortened V by 0 bases and J by 2 bases, and 8 bases separated the two germline ends.

The genes are TRBV6-6 and TRBJ2-1; 13 bases align to TRBD2. CDR3 length equals 16 residues. V was clipped by 2 bases and J by 10 bases; unmatched bases: 8. CDR1 and CDR2 (germline): MNHNY, SVGAGI (reference sequence). Here the CDR3 DNA reads TGTGCCAGCAGTTACCCCACTAGCGGGAGGGTCGGGGAGCAGTTCTTC. It codes for CASSYPTSGRVGEQFF.

The chain recombines TRBV5-1 with TRBJ2-1; 11 nucleotides align to TRBD2. CDR1 SGHRS and CDR2 YFSETQ come from the germline V gene. The CDR3 has 16 amino acids. The ends lost 1 base at V and 8 bases at J; junction bases unmatched: 8. DNA of the CDR3: TGCGCCAGCAGCTTGCCGGTAGCGGGAGGGAGCGATGAGCAGTTCTTC. Residues: CASSLPVAGGSDEQFF.

This clone was seen only once. The chain combines TRBV2 with TRBJ2-7; the D gene is possibly TRBD1 (5 bases). This CDR3 region has 14 residues. CDR1 is SNHLY and CDR2 is FYNNEI in the germline V gene. The V end was cut by 6 bases, the J end by 5 bases, with 17 bases between. CDR3 sequence reads: CASRFEQGAHEQYF. The CDR3 bases are TGTGCCAGCAGGTTTGAGCAGGGTGCCCACGAGCAGTACTTC.

This clone appeared a few times. This chain uses TRBV4-3 with TRBJ2-1, with D possibly TRBD2 on 6 matching bases. V dropped 4 bases and J dropped 8 bases, with 15 bases sitting between them. The CDR3 extends over 14 amino acids. Germline V lookup: CDR1 LGHNA, CDR2 YSLEER. The CDR3 sequence is CASSRRAGSDEQFF. The CDR3 bases are TGCGCCAGCAGCCGACGGGCCGGGAGCGATGAGCAGTTCTTC.

This clone showed up just once. The chain employs TRBV7-8 and TRBJ2-1; 10 nucleotides agree with TRBD2. Per germline, CDR1 SGHVS and CDR2 FQNEAQ. CDR3 length equals 18 residues. V shed 0 bases and J 0 bases; nucleotides not matched to a gene: 5. CDR3 loop: CASSLAAGGLSSYNEQFF. DNA of the CDR3: TGTGCCAGCAGCTTAGCAGCGGGAGGGCTGAGCTCCTACAATGAGCAGTTCTTC. Looking up the rest from reference TRBV7-8 and TRBJ2-1 gives the full variable domain: GAGVSQSPRYKVAKRGQDVALRCDPISGHVSLFWYQQALGQGPEFLTYFQNEAQLDKSGLPSDRFFAERPEGSVSTLKIQRTQQEDSAVYLCASSLAAGGLSSYNEQFFGPGTRLTVL.

This clone came up a few times. This rearrangement joins TRBV7-2 to TRBJ2-2, with D tentatively TRBD2 (5 bases). Trimming pared 1 base from V and 6 bases from J, leaving 12 bases between. Germline loops: CDR1 SGHTA, CDR2 FQGNSA. The CDR3 length is 15 residues. The DNA for the CDR3 is TGTGCCAGCAGCTTAGAGGTCGGGGTCGCCGGGGAGCTGTTTTTT. Translated: CASSLEVGVAGELFF.